This passage covers 27 T cell receptor beta chains from one sample sequenced in a study of cytomegalovirus exposure and HLA in healthy donors. Clones were sequenced by immunoSEQ multiplex PCR, and TCRdb holds only the in-frame ones, with some missing. The repertoire holds roughly 60,000 clones, with around 92% as singletons. The source material was PBMCs. These receptors originate from a woman aged 18-29 years in good health and CMV-seronegative.

The V and J genes are TRBV11-3 and TRBJ2-3, with D possibly matching TRBD2 (6 bases). CDR1 SGHNT and CDR2 YENEEA come from the germline V gene. V lost 2 bases to trimming and J lost 0 bases, with 9 bases between them. CDR3 length: 15 amino acids. The CDR3 bases are TGTGCCAGCAGCTTAATGGGGGGTAGCACAGATACGCAGTATTTT. This translates into CASSLMGGSTDTQYF. Variable domain in full (rest from reference TRBV11-3 and TRBJ2-3): EAGVVQSPRYKIIEKKQPVAFWCNPISGHNTLYWYLQNLGQGPELLIRYENEEAVDDSQLPKDRFSAERLKGVDSTLKIQPAELGDSAVYLCASSLMGGSTDTQYFGPGTRLTVL.

The rearrangement uses TRBV6-1 and TRBJ1-2; D may be TRBD1 (5 bases). Per the germline V gene, CDR1 is MNHNS and CDR2 is SASEGT. Between the trimmed V and J ends, which lost 0 bases and 1 base, there was a span of 12 bases. The CDR3 loop spans 16 amino acids. The chain's CDR3 is CASSEAPLGGNYGYTF. For the CDR3, the DNA is TGTGCCAGCAGTGAAGCACCCTTGGGGGGTAACTATGGCTACACCTTC.

The chain joins TRBV28 to TRBJ1-5, with D possibly being TRBD1 (5 bases). The CDR3 has 15 residues. The V end lost 2 bases, the J end lost 3 bases, and 11 bases lay between the germline ends. Germline V gives CDR1 MDHEN, CDR2 SYDVKM. CDR3 amino acids: CASSLGGGTNQPQHF. The CDR3 coding sequence is TGTGCCAGCAGTTTAGGGGGGGGTACCAATCAGCCCCAGCATTTT.

The CDR3 loop is CASSLVRTRGYTF. In DNA, the CDR3 is TGTGCCAGCAGCTTAGTTAGAACCCGCGGCTACACCTTC. J is TRBJ1-2 and V is TRBV11-2; D is unresolved. In germline, CDR1 is SGHAT, CDR2 FQNNGV. V lost 1 base, J lost 8 bases, and 11 bases lay in between. The CDR3 is made up of 13 amino acids.

The sample holds one count of this clone. This rearrangement joins TRBV7-2 to TRBJ2-7; the D gene is possibly TRBD2 (5 bases). Trimming shortened V by 4 bases and J by 0 bases, and 19 bases separated the two germline ends. The CDR3 length is 17 residues. Per the germline V gene, CDR1 is SGHTA and CDR2 is FQGNSA. The CDR3 reads CASSSSFGAVSSYEQYF. CDR3 sequence (DNA): TGTGCCAGCAGCTCCTCTTTTGGAGCGGTTAGCTCCTACGAGCAGTACTTC.

The CDR3 coding sequence is TGTGCCAGCAGTGCCCAACAGGGCCTCTCTGGAAACACCATATATTTT. This translates into CASSAQQGLSGNTIYF. This chain links TRBV6-1 with TRBJ1-3; TRBD1 is a possible D gene (6 bases). The germline V gene encodes CDR1 MNHNS and CDR2 SASEGT. Deletions cut 4 bases from V and 0 bases from J, with 13 bases between. The CDR3 has 16 residues.

V is TRBV18 and J is TRBJ1-1; 7 nucleotides line up with TRBD1. The V gene's germline CDR1 is KGHSH and CDR2 LQKENI. The junction had 6 bases not matched to a gene; V was cut back by 5 bases and J by 3 bases. The CDR3 is made up of 14 amino acids. The CDR3: CASSSQGYDTEAFF. CDR3 DNA: TGTGCCAGCTCATCACAGGGGTATGACACTGAAGCTTTCTTT.

This clone came up a few times. V gene TRBV19 combines with J gene TRBJ2-1; TRBD1 aligns across 8 bases. After removal of 10 bases from V and 7 bases from J, the junction contained 6 bases not matched to a gene. Looked up from germline, CDR1 is LNHDA and CDR2 is SQIVND (reference sequence). The CDR3 spans 12 residues. The DNA of the CDR3 is TGTGCCACCCGGGACAGGCGTAATGAGCAGTTCTTC. Translating gives CATRDRRNEQFF.

This clone occurred once. The chain recombines TRBV10-2 with TRBJ2-7; maybe TRBD1 (6 bases). V was trimmed by 8 bases and J by 3 bases, leaving 11 bases between them. This CDR3 is 12 amino acids long. Germline assignment: CDR1 WSHSY and CDR2 SAAADI. Here the CDR3 reads CASGTGFYEQYF. CDR3 nucleotide sequence: TGCGCCAGCGGAACAGGGTTCTACGAGCAGTACTTC.

The chain carries TRBV2 and TRBJ2-5, with 9 bases matching TRBD1. Germline trimming cut 6 bases from V and 5 bases from J; bases unmatched to any gene: 7. The CDR3 has 14 residues. CDR1 and CDR2 (germline): SNHLY, FYNNEI. The CDR3 sequence: CASRPGTGRETQYF. Written as DNA, the CDR3 is TGTGCCAGCAGACCCGGGACAGGGCGGGAGACCCAGTACTTC.

This clone has only one observation. The chain is built from TRBV19 and TRBJ1-2; TRBD1 is a possible D gene (5 bases). The germline V and J ends were trimmed by 10 bases and 4 bases, with 13 bases remaining between them. The germline V gene encodes CDR1 LNHDA and CDR2 SQIVND (reference sequence). This CDR3 region has 12 residues. CDR3 nucleotides: TGTGCCATACAAACAGGTCTCTATGGCTACACCTTC. Translating it yields CAIQTGLYGYTF.

The rearrangement uses TRBV6-6 and TRBJ1-1; 8 bases match TRBD1. The CDR3 totals 14 residues. Germline V gives CDR1 MNHNY, CDR2 SVGAGI (reference sequence). V was clipped by 6 bases and J by 10 bases; unmatched bases: 13. CDR3 coding DNA: TGTGCCAGCAGCCCAACCCAGACAGGGGAAGGAGCTTTCTTT. This codes for CASSPTQTGEGAFF.

The V call is TRBV10-3, the J call TRBJ2-7, with D maybe TRBD2 (6 bases). The V end lost 0 bases, the J end lost 5 bases, and 14 bases lay between the germline ends. In germline, CDR1 is ENHRY, CDR2 SYGVKD. The CDR3 loop spans 15 amino acids. The CDR3 nucleotides read TGTGCCATCAGTGAGTCAACTAGCACGGAAGACGAGCAGTACTTC. Protein sequence: CAISESTSTEDEQYF.

About this clone: The same CDR3 arises from other DNA sequences in this sample as well. The chain couples TRBV5-1 to TRBJ2-7, with D perhaps TRBD2 (5 bases). Between the trimmed V and J ends, which lost 2 bases and 3 bases, there was a span of 9 bases. The CDR3 runs 13 residues. Germline V gene sequence: CDR1 SGHRS, CDR2 YFSETQ. The CDR3 DNA sequence: TGCGCCAGCAGCTTTTCGGGGAACTACGAGCAGTACTTC. The encoded protein is CASSFSGNYEQYF. Drawing the rest from reference TRBV5-1 and TRBJ2-7, the complete variable domain is KAGVTQTPRYLIKTRGQQVTLSCSPISGHRSVSWYQQTPGQGLQFLFEYFSETQRNKGNFPGRFSGRQFSNSRSEMNVSTLELGDSALYLCASSFSGNYEQYFGPGTRLTVT.

This clone was observed a few times. The V and J genes are TRBV5-1 and TRBJ1-2; D is perhaps TRBD1 (6 bases). Germline assignment: CDR1 SGHRS and CDR2 YFSETQ. The CDR3 totals 13 residues. Trimming left V 3 bases short and J 4 bases short, with 10 bases between. The CDR3 is CASSSGTTYGYTF. In DNA form, the CDR3 reads TGCGCCAGCAGCTCCGGGACAACCTATGGCTACACCTTC.

V gene TRBV5-4 combines with J gene TRBJ1-1; possibly TRBD1 for D (5 bases). Germline CDR1 is SGHNT and CDR2 is YYREEE (reference sequence). This CDR3 has 13 amino acids. Trimming shortened V by 5 bases and J by 1 base, and 9 bases separated the two germline ends. Written as DNA, the CDR3 is TGTGCCAGCAGGGCGGGGGAGAACACTGAAGCTTTCTTT. Protein sequence: CASRAGENTEAFF.

The CDR3 sequence: CASSEGAGNTEAFF. CDR3 coding DNA: TGTGCCAGCAGTGAAGGAGCGGGGAACACTGAAGCTTTCTTT. This chain connects TRBV2 to TRBJ1-1; D is ambiguous. Germline V gene data show CDR1 as SNHLY and CDR2 as FYNNEI. V lost 1 base, J lost 1 base, and 7 bases lay in between. The CDR3 sequence is 14 residues long.

This chain's CDR3 is CASRRDRANTEAFF. The CDR3 DNA is TGCGCCAGCAGGCGCGACAGGGCGAACACTGAAGCTTTCTTT. This chain connects TRBV23-1 to TRBJ1-1, with 7 bases lining up with TRBD1. TRBV23-1 is recorded as an ORF, its role being uncertain. There are 14 residues in the CDR3. The trim removed 6 bases at V and 1 base at J, leaving 5 bases unmatched.

V usage is TRBV11-2 and J usage is TRBJ2-3; 8 positions match TRBD2. After removal of 2 bases from V and 1 base from J, the junction contained 2 bases not matched to a gene. The CDR3 length is 15 residues. Per the germline V gene, CDR1 is SGHAT and CDR2 is FQNNGV. CDR3 nucleotide sequence: TGTGCCAGCAGCTTAACGCGGGGGGGCACAGATACGCAGTATTTT. Translating gives CASSLTRGGTDTQYF.

The V and J genes are TRBV27 and TRBJ2-1, with TRBD2 matching 9 bases. V was pared by 5 bases and J by 4 bases, with 9 bases of the junction left unmatched. The CDR3 is 16 residues long. The germline V gene encodes CDR1 MNHEY and CDR2 SMNVEV (reference sequence). In DNA, the CDR3 is TGTGCCAGCAGTCTGCTACTGACTAGCGGATACAATGAGCAGTTCTTC. Translating it yields CASSLLLTSGYNEQFF.

The chain employs TRBV5-1 and TRBJ2-5, with 15 bases that match TRBD2. Germline V gene sequence: CDR1 SGHRS, CDR2 YFSETQ. The CDR3 covers 17 residues. Germline trimming cut 4 bases from V and 4 bases from J; bases unmatched to any gene: 8. CDR3 bases: TGCGCCAGCAGCCCGGGACTAGCGGGGGGCCGGGGAGAGACCCAGTACTTC. Translated: CASSPGLAGGRGETQYF.

In this sample, this clone turned up a few times. V usage is TRBV2 and J usage is TRBJ1-5; D uncertain. Germline-derived CDR1 and CDR2 are SNHLY and FYNNEI. Between the trimmed V and J ends, which lost 6 bases and 5 bases, there was a span of 5 bases. This CDR3 region has 11 residues. DNA of the CDR3: TGTGCCAGCAGCATAGATCAGCCCCAGCATTTT. Translation gives CASSIDQPQHF.

The V and J genes are TRBV4-1 and TRBJ2-7, with TRBD1 as a possible D gene (6 bases). V was cut by 1 base and J by 4 bases, with 17 bases left in between. This CDR3 spans 16 amino acids. CDR1 is MGHRA, CDR2 YSYEKL, per germline. CDR3 loop: CASSQGPRGPVYEQYF. DNA for the CDR3: TGCGCCAGCAGCCAAGGCCCCAGGGGTCCTGTTTACGAGCAGTACTTC.

This chain uses TRBV6-1 with TRBJ1-6; D perhaps matches TRBD1 (6 bases). Trimming removed 2 bases at V and 10 bases at J, with 9 bases between. CDR3 length: 13 amino acids. Germline values: CDR1 MNHNS, CDR2 SASEGT. CDR3 nucleotide sequence: TGTGCCAGCAGTGAACTGGGGGCCTCACCCCTCCACTTT. Protein sequence: CASSELGASPLHF.

V and J are TRBV7-9 and TRBJ1-4; TRBD1 might be the D (5 bases). This CDR3 comprises 14 residues. Germline CDR1 SEHNR, CDR2 FQNEAQ (reference sequence). The V end lost 5 bases, the J end lost 12 bases, and 19 bases lay between the germline ends. The CDR3 nucleotides read TGTGCCAGCAGCCCCGCGCTTGATTGGGGGGAACTGTTTTTT. Residues: CASSPALDWGELFF.

The chain employs TRBV27 and TRBJ1-1, with TRBD1 as a possible D gene (5 bases). Germline V CDR1 and CDR2: MNHEY, SMNVEV (reference sequence). V lost 0 bases and J lost 8, with 10 bases in between. The CDR3 has 13 residues. The CDR3 here is CASSLSAGPEAFF. Written as DNA, the CDR3 is TGTGCCAGCAGTTTATCAGCGGGACCCGAAGCTTTCTTT.

The V and J genes are TRBV29-1 and TRBJ1-2; TRBD1 agrees at 12 bases. Germline-derived CDR1 and CDR2 are SQVTM and ANQGSEA. V shed 0 bases, J shed 7 bases, and the junction held 9 bases outside the gene matches. This CDR3 is 16 amino acids long. Written as DNA, the CDR3 is TGCAGCGTTGAAGATTCCTCGGGACAGGGGGCGGGTGGCTACACCTTC. It encodes CSVEDSSGQGAGGYTF.